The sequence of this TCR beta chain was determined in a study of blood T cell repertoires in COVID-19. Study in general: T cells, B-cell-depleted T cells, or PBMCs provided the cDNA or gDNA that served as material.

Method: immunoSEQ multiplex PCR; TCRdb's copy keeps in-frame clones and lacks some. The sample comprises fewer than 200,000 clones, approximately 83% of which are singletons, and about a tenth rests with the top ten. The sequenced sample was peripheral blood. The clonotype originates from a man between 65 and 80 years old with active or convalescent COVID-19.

This CDR3 reads CATSEGLAGGGEQFF. The CDR3 bases are TGTGCCACCAGTGAGGGACTAGCGGGAGGGGGGGAGCAGTTCTTC. The rearrangement links TRBV24-1 to TRBJ2-1; 16 nucleotides line up with TRBD2. This CDR3 has 15 residues. Germline V gene sequence: CDR1 KGHDR, CDR2 SFDVKD. J was trimmed by 10 bases and V by 4 bases; bases with no gene match: 3.